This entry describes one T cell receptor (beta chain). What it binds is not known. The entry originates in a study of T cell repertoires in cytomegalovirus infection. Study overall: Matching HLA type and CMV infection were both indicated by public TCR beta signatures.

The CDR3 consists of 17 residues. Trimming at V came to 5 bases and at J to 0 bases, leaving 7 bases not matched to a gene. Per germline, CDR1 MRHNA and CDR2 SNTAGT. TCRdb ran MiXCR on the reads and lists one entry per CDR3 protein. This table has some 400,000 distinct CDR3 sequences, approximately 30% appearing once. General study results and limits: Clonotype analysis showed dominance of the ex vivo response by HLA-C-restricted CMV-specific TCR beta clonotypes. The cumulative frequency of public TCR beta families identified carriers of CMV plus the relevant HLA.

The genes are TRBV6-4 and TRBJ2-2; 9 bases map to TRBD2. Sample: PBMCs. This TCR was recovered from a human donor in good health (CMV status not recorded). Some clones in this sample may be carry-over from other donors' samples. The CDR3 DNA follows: TGTGCCAGCAGTTTAGAGAGCGGGGGGTCGAACACCGGGGAGCTGTTTTTT. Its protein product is CASSLESGGSNTGELFF.